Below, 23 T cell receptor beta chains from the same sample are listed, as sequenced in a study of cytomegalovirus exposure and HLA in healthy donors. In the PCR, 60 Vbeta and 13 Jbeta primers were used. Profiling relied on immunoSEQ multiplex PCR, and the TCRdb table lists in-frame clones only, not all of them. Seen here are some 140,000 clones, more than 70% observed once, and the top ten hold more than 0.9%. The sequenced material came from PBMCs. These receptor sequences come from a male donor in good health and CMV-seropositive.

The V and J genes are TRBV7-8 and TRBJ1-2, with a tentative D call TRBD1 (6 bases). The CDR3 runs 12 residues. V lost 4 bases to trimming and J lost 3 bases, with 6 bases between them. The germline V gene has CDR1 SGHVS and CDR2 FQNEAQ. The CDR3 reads CASSSGDYGYTF. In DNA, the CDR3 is TGTGCCAGCAGCTCAGGGGACTATGGCTACACCTTC.

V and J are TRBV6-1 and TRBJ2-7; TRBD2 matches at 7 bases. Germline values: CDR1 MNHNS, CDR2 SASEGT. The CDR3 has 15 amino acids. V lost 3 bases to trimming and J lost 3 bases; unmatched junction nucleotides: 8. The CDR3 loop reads CASSERLAAYYEQYF. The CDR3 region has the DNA TGTGCCAGCAGTGAGAGGCTAGCGGCCTACTACGAGCAGTACTTC.

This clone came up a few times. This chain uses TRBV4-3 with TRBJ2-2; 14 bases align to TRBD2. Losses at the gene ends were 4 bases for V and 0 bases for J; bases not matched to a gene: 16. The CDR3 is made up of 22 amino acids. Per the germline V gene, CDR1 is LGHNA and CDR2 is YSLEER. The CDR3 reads CASSPRIPGLAGEGANTGELFF. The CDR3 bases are TGCGCCAGCAGCCCACGAATACCGGGACTAGCGGGAGAAGGGGCGAACACCGGGGAGCTGTTTTTT.

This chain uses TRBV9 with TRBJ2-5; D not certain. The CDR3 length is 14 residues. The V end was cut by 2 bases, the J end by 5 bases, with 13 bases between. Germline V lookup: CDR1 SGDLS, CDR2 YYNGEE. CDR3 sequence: CASSVFDDGETQYF. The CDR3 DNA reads TGTGCCAGCAGCGTTTTCGATGATGGCGAGACCCAGTACTTC.

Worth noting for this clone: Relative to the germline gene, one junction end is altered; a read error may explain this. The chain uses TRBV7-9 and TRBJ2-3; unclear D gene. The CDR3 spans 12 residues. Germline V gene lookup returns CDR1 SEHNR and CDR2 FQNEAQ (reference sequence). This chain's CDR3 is CSSSTNTDTQYF. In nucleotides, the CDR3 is TGTTCCAGCAGCACTAACACAGATACGCAGTATTTT.

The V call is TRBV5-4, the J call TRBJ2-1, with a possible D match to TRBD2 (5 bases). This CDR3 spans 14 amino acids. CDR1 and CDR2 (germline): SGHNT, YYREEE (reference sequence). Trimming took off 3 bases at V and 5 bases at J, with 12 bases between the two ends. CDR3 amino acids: CASSSRTGNNEQFF. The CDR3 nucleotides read TGTGCCAGCAGCTCCCGAACGGGGAACAATGAGCAGTTCTTC.

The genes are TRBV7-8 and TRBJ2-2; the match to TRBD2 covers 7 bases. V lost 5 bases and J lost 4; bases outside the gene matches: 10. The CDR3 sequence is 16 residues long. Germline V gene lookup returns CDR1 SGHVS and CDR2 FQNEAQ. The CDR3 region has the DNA TGTGCCAGCAGCGAAAGGGACTATCCCCTCACCGGGGAGCTGTTTTTT. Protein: CASSERDYPLTGELFF.

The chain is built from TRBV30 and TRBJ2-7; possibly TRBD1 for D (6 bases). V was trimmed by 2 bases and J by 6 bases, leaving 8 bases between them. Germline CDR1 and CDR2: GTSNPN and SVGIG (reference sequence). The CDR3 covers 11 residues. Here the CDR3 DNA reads TGTGCCTGGAGTCCCAGGGGCGAGCAGTACTTC. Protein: CAWSPRGEQYF.

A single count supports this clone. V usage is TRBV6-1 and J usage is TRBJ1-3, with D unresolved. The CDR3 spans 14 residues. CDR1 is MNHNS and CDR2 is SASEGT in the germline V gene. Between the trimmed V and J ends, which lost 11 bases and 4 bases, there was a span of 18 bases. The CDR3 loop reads CAAAGGSTGNTIYF. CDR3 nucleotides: TGTGCCGCTGCCGGCGGGAGTACGGGAAACACCATATATTTT.

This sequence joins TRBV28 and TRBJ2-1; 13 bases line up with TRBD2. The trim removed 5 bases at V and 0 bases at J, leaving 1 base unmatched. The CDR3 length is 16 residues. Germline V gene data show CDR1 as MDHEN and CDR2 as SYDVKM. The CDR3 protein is CASSTSGRDSYNEQFF. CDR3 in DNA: TGTGCCAGCAGTACTAGCGGGAGGGACTCCTACAATGAGCAGTTCTTC.

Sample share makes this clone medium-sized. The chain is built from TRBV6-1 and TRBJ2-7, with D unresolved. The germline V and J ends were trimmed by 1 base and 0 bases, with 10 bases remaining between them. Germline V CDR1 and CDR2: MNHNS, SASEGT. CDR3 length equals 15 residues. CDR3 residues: CASSEGAGSSYEQYF. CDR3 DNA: TGTGCCAGCAGTGAAGGGGCAGGTTCCTCCTACGAGCAGTACTTC.

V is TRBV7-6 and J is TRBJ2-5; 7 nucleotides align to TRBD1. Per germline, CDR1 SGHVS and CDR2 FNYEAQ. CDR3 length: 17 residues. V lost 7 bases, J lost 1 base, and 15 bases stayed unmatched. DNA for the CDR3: TGTGCCAGCACCAACTTTGGTCACCGGGACAGCCAAGAGACCCAGTACTTC. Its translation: CASTNFGHRDSQETQYF.

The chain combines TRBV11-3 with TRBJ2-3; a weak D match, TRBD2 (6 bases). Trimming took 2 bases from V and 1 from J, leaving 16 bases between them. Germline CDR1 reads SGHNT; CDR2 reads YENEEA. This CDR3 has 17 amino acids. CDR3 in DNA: TGTGCCAGCAGCTTATCGTTTCCGGGGGACCGCACAGATACGCAGTATTTT. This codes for CASSLSFPGDRTDTQYF.

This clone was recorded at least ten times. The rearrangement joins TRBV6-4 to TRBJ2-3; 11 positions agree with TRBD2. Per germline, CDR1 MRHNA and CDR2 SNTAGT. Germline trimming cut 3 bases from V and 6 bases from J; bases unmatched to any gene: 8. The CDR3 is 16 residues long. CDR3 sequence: CASSESIAGGSDTQYF. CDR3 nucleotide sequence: TGTGCCAGCAGTGAGAGCATAGCGGGAGGGTCCGATACGCAGTATTTT.

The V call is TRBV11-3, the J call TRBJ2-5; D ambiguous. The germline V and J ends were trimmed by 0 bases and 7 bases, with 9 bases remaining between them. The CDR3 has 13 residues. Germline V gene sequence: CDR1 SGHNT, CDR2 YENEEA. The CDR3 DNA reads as TGTGCCAGCAGCTTAGATCTTTACGGGACCCAGTACTTC. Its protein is CASSLDLYGTQYF.

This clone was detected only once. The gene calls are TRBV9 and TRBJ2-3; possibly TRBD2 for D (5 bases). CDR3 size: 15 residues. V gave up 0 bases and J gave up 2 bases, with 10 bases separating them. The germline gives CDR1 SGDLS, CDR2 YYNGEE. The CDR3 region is CASSVAADYTDTQYF. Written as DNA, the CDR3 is TGTGCCAGCAGCGTAGCAGCGGATTACACAGATACGCAGTATTTT.

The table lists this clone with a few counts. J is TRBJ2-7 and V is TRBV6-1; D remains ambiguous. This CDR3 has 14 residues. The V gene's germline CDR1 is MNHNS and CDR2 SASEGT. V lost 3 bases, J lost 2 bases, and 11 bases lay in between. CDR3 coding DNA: TGTGCCAGCAGTGATTTTGAGCCCCCCTACGAGCAGTACTTC. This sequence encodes CASSDFEPPYEQYF.

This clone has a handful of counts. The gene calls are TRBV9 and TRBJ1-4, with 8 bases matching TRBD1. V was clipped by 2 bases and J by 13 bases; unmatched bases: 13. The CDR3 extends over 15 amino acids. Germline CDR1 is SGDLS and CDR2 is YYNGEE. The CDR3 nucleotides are TGTGCCAGCAGCGTCGGAGGGACAGGAGCGGGGGGACTGTTTTTT. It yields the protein CASSVGGTGAGGLFF.

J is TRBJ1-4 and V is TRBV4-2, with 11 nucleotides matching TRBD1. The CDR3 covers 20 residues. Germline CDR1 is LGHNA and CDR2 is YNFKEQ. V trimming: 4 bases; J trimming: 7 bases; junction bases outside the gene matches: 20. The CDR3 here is CASSRRIAQGPGQGGEKLFF. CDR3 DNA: TGTGCCAGCAGCCGACGAATCGCCCAAGGCCCGGGACAGGGGGGTGAAAAACTGTTTTTT.

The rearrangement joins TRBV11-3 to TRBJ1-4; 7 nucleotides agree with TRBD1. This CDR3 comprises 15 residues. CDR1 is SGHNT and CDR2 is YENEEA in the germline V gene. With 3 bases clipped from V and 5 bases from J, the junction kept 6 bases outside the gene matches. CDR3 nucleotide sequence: TGTGCCAGCAGCTTGGGGACAGACCCAAATGAAAAACTGTTTTTT. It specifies CASSLGTDPNEKLFF.

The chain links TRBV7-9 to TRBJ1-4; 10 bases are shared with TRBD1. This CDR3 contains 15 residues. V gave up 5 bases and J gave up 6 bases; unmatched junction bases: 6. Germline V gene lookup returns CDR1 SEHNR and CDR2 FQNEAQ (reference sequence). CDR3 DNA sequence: TGTGCCAGCAGCATACCGGGACAGGGGTATGAAAAACTGTTTTTT. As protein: CASSIPGQGYEKLFF.

The CDR3 nucleotides are TGTGCCAGCAGCCTACAGGGGGCGCTTGGCACTGAAGCTTTCTTT. Translating it yields CASSLQGALGTEAFF. This rearrangement joins TRBV27 to TRBJ1-1, with TRBD1 identical over 9 bases. The germline V gene has CDR1 MNHEY and CDR2 SMNVEV (reference sequence). The CDR3 contains 15 residues. J was trimmed by 4 bases and V by 6 bases; bases with no gene match: 9.

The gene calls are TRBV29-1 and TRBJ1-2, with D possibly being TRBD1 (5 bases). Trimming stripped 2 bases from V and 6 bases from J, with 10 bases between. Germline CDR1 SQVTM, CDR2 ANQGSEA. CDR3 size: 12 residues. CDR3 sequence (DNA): TGCAGCGTTGAAAGGGGTAGGGATGGCTACACCTTC. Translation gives CSVERGRDGYTF.